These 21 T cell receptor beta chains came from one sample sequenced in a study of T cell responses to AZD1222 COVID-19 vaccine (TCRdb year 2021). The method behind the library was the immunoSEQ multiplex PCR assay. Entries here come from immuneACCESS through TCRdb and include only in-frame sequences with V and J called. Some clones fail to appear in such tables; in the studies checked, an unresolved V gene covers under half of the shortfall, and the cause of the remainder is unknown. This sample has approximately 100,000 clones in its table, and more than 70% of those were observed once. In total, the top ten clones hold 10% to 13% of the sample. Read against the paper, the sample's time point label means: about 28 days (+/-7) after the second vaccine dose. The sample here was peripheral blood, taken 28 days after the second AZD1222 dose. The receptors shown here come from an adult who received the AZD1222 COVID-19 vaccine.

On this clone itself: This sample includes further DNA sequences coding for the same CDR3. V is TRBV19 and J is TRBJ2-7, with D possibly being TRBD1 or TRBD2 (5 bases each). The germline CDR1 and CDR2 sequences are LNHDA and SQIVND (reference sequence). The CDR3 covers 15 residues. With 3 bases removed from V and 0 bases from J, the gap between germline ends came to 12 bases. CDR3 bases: TGTGCCAGTAGTATCGAGGGGCGCCCCTCCTACGAGCAGTACTTC. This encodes CASSIEGRPSYEQYF.

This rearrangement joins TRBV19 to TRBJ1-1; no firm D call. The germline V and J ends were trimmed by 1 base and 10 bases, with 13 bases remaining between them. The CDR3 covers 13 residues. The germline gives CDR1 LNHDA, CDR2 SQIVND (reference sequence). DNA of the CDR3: TGTGCCAGTAGTATAGGGCATCTCACCCCAGCTTTCTTT. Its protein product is CASSIGHLTPAFF. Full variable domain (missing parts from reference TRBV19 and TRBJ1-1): DGGITQSPKYLFRKEGQNVTLSCEQNLNHDAMYWYRQDPGQGLRLIYYSQIVNDFQKGDIAEGYSVSREKKESFPLTVTSAQKNPTAFYLCASSIGHLTPAFFGQGTRLTVV.

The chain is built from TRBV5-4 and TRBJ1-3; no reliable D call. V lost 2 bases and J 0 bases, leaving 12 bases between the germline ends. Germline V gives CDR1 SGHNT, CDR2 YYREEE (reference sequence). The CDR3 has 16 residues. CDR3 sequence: CASSLGPMISGNTIYF. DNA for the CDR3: TGTGCCAGCAGCTTAGGGCCCATGATCTCTGGAAACACCATATATTTT.

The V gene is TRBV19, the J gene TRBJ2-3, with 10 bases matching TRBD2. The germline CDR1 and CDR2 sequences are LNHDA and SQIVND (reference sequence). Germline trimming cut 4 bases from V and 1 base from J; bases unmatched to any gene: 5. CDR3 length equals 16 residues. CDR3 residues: CASSKIAGGGTDTQYF. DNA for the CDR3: TGTGCCAGTAGTAAGATAGCGGGGGGAGGCACAGATACGCAGTATTTT.

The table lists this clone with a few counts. CDR3 sequence reads: CASSLVPGPNYGYTF. The CDR3 DNA sequence: TGTGCCAGCAGCTTAGTTCCAGGGCCTAACTATGGCTACACCTTC. The rearrangement uses TRBV7-8 and TRBJ1-2; D may be TRBD1 (5 bases). The V gene lost 1 base and the J gene lost 0 bases, with 9 bases spanning the gap. Germline V lookup: CDR1 SGHVS, CDR2 FQNEAQ. CDR3 length: 15 residues.

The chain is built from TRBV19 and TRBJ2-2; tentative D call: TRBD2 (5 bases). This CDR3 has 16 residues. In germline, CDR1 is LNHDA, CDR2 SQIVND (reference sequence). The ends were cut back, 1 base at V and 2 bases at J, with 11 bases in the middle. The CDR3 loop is CASSIGGQFNTGELFF. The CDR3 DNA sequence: TGTGCCAGTAGTATAGGCGGGCAGTTCAACACCGGGGAGCTGTTTTTT.

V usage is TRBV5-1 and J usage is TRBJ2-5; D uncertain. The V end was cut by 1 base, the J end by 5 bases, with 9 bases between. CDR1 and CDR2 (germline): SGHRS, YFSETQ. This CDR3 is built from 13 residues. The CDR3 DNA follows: TGCGCCAGCAGCTTGAGGCCTCAGGAGACCCAGTACTTC. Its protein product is CASSLRPQETQYF.

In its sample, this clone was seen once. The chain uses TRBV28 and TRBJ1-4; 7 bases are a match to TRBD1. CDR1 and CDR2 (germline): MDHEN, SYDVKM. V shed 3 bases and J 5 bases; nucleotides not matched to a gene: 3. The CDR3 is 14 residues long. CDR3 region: CASSFGQDNEKLFF. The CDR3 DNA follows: TGTGCCAGCAGTTTCGGACAGGACAATGAAAAACTGTTTTTT.

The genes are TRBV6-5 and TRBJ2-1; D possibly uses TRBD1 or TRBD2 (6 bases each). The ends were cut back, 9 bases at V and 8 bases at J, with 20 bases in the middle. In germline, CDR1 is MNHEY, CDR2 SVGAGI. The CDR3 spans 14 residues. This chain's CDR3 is CASRGVGLIHEQFF. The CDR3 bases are TGTGCCAGTAGGGGGGTCGGTTTAATCCATGAGCAGTTCTTC.

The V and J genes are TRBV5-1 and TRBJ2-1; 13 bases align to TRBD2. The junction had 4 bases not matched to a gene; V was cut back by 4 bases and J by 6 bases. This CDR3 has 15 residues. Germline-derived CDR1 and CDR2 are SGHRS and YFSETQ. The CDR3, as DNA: TGCGCCAGCAGCGAAGGACTAGCGGGGGTCAATGAGCAGTTCTTC. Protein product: CASSEGLAGVNEQFF.

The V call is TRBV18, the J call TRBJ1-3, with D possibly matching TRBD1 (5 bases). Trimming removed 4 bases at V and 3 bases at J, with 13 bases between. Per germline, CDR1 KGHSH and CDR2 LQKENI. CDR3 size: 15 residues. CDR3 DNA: TGTGCCAGCTCACGTGAGGGGTTCTTTGGAAACACCATATATTTT. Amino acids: CASSREGFFGNTIYF. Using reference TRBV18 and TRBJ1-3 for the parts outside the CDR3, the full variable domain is NAGVMQNPRHLVRRRGQEARLRCSPMKGHSHVYWYRQLPEEGLKFMVYLQKENIIDESGMPKERFSAEFPKEGPSILRIQQVVRGDSAAYFCASSREGFFGNTIYFGEGSWLTVV.

The CDR3 sequence: CASSIIYRDEKLFF. The DNA of the CDR3 is TGCGCCAGCAGCATAATATACAGGGATGAAAAACTGTTTTTT. The V call is TRBV4-1, the J call TRBJ1-4; TRBD1 might be the D (6 bases). The V end lost 5 bases, the J end lost 6 bases, and 13 bases lay between the germline ends. The CDR3 consists of 14 residues. Germline loops: CDR1 MGHRA, CDR2 YSYEKL.

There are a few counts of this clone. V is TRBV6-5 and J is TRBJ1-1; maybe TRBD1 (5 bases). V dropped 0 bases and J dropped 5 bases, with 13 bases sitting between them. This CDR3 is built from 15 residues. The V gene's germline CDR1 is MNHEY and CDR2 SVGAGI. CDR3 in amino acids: CASSYSPGTGTEAFF. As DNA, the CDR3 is TGTGCCAGCAGTTACTCGCCGGGGACGGGGACTGAAGCTTTCTTT.

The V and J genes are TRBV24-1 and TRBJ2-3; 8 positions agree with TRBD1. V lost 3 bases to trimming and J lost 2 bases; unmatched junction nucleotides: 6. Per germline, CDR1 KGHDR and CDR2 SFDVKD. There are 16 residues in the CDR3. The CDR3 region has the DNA TGTGCCACCAGTGATCCCGGGACAGGTGTCACAGATACGCAGTATTTT. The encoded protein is CATSDPGTGVTDTQYF.

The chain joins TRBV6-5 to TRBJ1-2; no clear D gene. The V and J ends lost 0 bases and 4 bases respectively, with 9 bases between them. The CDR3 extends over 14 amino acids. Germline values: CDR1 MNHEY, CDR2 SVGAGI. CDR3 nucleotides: TGTGCCAGCAGTTACTCCCTGGACGGCTATGGCTACACCTTC. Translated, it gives CASSYSLDGYGYTF.

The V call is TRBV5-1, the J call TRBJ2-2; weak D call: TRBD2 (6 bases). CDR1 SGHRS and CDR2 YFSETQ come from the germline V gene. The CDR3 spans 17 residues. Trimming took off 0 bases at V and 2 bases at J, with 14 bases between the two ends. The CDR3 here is CASSLGGVYRNTGELFF. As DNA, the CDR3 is TGCGCCAGCAGCTTGGGCGGGGTATACCGCAACACCGGGGAGCTGTTTTTT.

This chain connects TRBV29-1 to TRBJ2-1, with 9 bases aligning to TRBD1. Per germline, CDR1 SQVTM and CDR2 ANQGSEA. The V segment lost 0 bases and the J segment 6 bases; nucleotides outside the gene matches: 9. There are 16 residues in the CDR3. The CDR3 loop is CSVEDLPGQGGNEQFF. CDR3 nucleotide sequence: TGCAGCGTTGAAGATCTCCCGGGACAGGGAGGCAATGAGCAGTTCTTC.

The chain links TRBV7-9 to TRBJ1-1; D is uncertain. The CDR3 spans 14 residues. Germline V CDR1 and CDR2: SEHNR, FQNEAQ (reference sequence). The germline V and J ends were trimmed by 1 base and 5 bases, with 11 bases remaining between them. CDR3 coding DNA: TGTGCCAGCAGCTTAGGGTTGGTTGGGACTGAAGCTTTCTTT. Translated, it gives CASSLGLVGTEAFF.

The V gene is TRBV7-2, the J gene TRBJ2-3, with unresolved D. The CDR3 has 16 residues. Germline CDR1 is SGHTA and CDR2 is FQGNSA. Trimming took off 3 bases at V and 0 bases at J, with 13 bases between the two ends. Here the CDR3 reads CASSLLGISSTDTQYF. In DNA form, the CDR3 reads TGTGCCAGCAGCTTGTTGGGAATCTCTAGCACAGATACGCAGTATTTT.

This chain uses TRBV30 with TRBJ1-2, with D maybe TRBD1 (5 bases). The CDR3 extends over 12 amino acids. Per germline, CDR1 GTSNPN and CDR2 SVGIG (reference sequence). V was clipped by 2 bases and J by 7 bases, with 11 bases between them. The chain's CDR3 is CAWSSPGGGYTF. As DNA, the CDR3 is TGTGCCTGGAGTTCCCCCGGGGGTGGCTACACCTTC.

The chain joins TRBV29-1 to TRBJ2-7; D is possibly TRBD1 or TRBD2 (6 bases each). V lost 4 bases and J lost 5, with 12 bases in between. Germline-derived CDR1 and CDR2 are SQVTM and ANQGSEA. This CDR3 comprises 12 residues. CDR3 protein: CSVVGGLNEQYF. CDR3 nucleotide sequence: TGCAGCGTTGTTGGGGGGCTCAACGAGCAGTACTTC.